One T cell receptor (beta chain) is described in this entry. The data belong to a study of blood T cell repertoires in COVID-19. Study in general: Some COVID-19 samples were acute and others convalescent; all came from the United States, Italy and Spain. PBMCs, B-cell-depleted T cells, or T cells provided the cDNA or gDNA that made up the material.

The CDR3 is made up of 14 amino acids. V lost 1 base and J lost 3; bases outside the gene matches: 3. From germline, CDR1 is KGHSH and CDR2 LQKENI. Authors' processing steps: Counts of nucleated cells, estimated from reference gene primer amplification, were obtained. Profiling relied on immunoSEQ multiplex PCR, and the TCRdb table lists in-frame clones only, not all of them. V and J calls and clone size are copied from that table; D and trimming were computed from the DNA. The table records around 84,000 clones, just under 85% of them present only once. Sequenced: peripheral blood. The chain combines TRBV18 with TRBJ2-7; 7 nucleotides align to TRBD1. The sequence derives from an older man with active or convalescent COVID-19. CDR3 nucleotides: TGTGCCAGCTCACCACGACAGGGAGTCTACGAGCAGTACGTC. The encoded protein is CASSPRQGVYEQYV.